This TCR beta chain derives from a study of blood T cells in healthy people across ages. Using a J-beta primer mix together with a sample-barcoded 5' primer, a second PCR was run for about 7 to 12 cycles. TCRdb re-called the 5' RACE reads with MiXCR, one entry per CDR3 protein. The repertoire holds some 760,000 distinct CDR3 sequences, just under 25% seen once, with 3% to 4.5% in the top ten. This clonotype has more than one count but fewer than ten. The antigen remains unidentified. Study-level findings and limits: A strong correlation was seen between TCR beta diversity and naive T cell percentage.

The total RNA that was extracted per sample amounted to at least 6 micrograms. The same data also contributed to another study, on T cells of mothers and their children.

Input material: blood. This clonotype originated in a boy aged 5 to 17 in good health.

The CDR3 reads CASSPGAIGEKLFF. CDR3 nucleotide sequence: TGTGCCAGCAGCCCAGGGGCGATCGGTGAAAAACTGTTTTTT. This rearrangement joins TRBV7-2 to TRBJ1-4; the D gene is possibly TRBD1 (6 bases). Trimming left V 5 bases short and J 7 bases short, with 14 bases between. Germline assignment: CDR1 SGHTA and CDR2 FQGNSA. This CDR3 has 14 amino acids.